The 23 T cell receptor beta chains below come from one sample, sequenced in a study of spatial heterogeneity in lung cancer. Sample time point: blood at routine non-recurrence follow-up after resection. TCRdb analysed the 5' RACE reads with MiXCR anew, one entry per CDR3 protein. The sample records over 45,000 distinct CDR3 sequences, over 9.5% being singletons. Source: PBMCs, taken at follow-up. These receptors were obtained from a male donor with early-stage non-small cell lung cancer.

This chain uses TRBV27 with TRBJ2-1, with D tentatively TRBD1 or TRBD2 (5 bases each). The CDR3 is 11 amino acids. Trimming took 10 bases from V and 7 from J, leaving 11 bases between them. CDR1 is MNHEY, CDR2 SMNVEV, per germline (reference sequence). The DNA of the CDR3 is TGTGCCAAGCAGGGCGGGAATGAGCAGTTCTTC. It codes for CAKQGGNEQFF.

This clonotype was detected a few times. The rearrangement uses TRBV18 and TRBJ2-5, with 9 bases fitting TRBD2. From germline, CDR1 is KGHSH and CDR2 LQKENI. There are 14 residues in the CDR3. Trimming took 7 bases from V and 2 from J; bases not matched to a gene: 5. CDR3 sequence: CASFPGLAQETQYF. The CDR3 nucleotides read TGTGCCAGCTTCCCGGGACTAGCACAAGAGACCCAGTACTTC.

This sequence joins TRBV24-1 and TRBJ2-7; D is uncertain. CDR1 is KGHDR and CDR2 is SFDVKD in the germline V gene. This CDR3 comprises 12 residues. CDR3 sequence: CGWSAALIEQYF. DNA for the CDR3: TGTGGGTGGTCCGCCGCTCTTATCGAGCAGTACTTC.

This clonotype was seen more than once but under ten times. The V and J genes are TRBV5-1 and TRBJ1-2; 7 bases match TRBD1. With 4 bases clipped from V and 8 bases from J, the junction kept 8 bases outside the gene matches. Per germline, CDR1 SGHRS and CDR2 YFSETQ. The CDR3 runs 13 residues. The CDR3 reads CASSQGQDRGYTF. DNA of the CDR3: TGCGCCAGCAGCCAAGGACAGGATCGCGGCTACACCTTC.

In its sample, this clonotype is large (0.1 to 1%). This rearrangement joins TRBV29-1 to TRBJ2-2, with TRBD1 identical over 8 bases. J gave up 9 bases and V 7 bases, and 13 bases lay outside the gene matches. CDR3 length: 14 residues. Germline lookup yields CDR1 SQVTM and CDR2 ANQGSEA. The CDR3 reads CSAETGEVRRELFF. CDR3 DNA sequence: TGCAGCGCCGAGACAGGGGAAGTGCGCAGGGAGCTGTTTTTT.

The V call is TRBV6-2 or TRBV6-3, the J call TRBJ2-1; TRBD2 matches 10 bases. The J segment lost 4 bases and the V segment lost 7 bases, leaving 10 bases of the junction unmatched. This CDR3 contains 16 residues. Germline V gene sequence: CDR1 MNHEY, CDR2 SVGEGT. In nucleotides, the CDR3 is TGTGCCAGCACCCGTACTAGCGGGGTATCTTACAATGAGCAGTTCTTC. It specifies CASTRTSGVSYNEQFF.

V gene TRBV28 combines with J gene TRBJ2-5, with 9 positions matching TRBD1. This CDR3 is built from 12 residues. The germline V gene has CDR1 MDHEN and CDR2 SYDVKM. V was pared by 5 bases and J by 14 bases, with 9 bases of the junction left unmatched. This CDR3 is CASSEESDRGYF. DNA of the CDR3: TGTGCCAGCAGTGAGGAATCGGACAGGGGATACTTC.

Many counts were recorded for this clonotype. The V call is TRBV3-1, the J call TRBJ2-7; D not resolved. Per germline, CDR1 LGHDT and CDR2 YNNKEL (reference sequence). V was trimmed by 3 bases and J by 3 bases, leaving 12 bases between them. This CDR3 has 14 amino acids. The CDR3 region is CASSQRHRVYEQYF. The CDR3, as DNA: TGTGCCAGCAGCCAGAGGCACCGTGTCTACGAGCAGTACTTC.

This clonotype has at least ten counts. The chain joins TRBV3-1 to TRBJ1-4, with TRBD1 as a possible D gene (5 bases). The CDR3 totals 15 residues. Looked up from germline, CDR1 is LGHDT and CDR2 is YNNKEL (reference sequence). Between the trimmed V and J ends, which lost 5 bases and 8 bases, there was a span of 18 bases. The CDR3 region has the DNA TGTGCCAGCAGCGGACGGACTGTGGGACGGGAAAAACTGTTTTTT. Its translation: CASSGRTVGREKLFF.

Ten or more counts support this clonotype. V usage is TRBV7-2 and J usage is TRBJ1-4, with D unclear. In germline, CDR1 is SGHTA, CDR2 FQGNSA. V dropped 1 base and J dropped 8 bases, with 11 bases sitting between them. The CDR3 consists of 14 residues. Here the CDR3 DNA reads TGTGCCAGCAGCTTAGGTCCCCGGAGGGAAAAACTGTTTTTT. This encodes CASSLGPRREKLFF.

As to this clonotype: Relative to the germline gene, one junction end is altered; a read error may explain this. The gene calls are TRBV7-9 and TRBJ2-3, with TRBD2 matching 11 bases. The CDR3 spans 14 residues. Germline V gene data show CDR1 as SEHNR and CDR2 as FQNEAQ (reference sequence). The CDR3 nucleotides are TGCGCCAGCAGAGGGACTAGCGGTGGAGATACGCAGTATTTT. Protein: CASRGTSGGDTQYF.

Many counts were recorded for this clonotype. The CDR3 is CASSPLGGADNEQFF. In DNA form, the CDR3 reads TGTGCCAGCTCACCATTAGGGGGGGCCGACAATGAGCAGTTCTTC. V usage is TRBV18 and J usage is TRBJ2-1, with D possibly TRBD2 on 7 matching bases. CDR1 and CDR2 from the germline V gene are KGHSH and LQKENI. V lost 2 bases to trimming and J lost 5 bases, with 13 bases between them. CDR3 length: 15 residues.

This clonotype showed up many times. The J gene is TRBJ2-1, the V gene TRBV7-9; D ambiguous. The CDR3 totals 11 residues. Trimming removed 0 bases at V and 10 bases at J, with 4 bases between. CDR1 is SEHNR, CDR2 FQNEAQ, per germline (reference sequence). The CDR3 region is CASSLAGEQFF. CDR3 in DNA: TGTGCCAGCAGCTTAGCAGGCGAGCAGTTCTTC.

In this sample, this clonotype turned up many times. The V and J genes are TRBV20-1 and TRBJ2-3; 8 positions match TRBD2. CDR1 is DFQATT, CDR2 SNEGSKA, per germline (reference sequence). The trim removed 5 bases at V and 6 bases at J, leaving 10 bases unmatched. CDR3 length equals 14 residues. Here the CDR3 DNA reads TGCAGTGCTCCCCGGGGGGGGCCCGGGGATACGCAGTATTTT. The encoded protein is CSAPRGGPGDTQYF.

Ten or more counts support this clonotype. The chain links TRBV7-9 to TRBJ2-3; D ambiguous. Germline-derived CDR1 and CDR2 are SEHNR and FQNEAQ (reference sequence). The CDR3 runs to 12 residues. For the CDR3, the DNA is TGTGTCGCGGCAGACCTTCGGGATACGCAGTATTTT. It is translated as CVAADLRDTQYF.

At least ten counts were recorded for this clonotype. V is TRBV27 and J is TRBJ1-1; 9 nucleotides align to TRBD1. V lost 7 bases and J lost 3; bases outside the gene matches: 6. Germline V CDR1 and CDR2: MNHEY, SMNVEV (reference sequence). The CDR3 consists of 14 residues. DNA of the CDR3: TGTGCCAGCACCTTAACAGGGGGCGACACTGAAGCTTTCTTT. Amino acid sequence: CASTLTGGDTEAFF.

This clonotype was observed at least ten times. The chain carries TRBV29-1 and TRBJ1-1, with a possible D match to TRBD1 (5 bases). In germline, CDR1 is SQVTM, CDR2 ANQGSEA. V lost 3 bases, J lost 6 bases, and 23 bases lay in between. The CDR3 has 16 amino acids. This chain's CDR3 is CSVEKVLGREVPEAFF. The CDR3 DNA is TGCAGCGTTGAGAAGGTGCTGGGCAGGGAGGTACCTGAAGCTTTCTTT.

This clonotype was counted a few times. The CDR3 spells CASSGYGLYGYTF. The CDR3 DNA reads as TGTGCCAGCAGTGGTTACGGACTCTATGGCTACACCTTC. The chain recombines TRBV28 with TRBJ1-2; D is uncertain. The ends were cut back, 5 bases at V and 4 bases at J, with 11 bases in the middle. This CDR3 contains 13 residues. Germline V gives CDR1 MDHEN, CDR2 SYDVKM.

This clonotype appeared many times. The CDR3 is CASSLKDTQYF. The CDR3, as DNA: TGTGCCAGCAGCTTAAAAGATACGCAGTATTTT. This chain joins TRBV7-8 and TRBJ2-3; no clear D gene. There are 11 residues in the CDR3. CDR1 is SGHVS, CDR2 FQNEAQ, per germline. With 2 bases removed from V and 5 bases from J, the gap between germline ends came to 2 bases.

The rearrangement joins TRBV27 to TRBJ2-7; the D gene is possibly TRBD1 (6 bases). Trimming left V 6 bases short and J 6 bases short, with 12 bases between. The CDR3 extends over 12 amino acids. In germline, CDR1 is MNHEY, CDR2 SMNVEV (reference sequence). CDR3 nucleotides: TGTGCCAGCAGCACCGGACAGCGCGAGCAGTACTTC. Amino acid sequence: CASSTGQREQYF.

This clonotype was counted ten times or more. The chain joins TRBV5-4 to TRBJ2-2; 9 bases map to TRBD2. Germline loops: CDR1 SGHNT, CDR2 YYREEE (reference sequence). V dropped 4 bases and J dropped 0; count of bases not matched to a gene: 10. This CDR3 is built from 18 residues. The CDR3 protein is CASSLRLAGSANTGELFF. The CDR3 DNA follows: TGTGCCAGCAGCCTCCGGCTAGCGGGGTCCGCGAACACCGGGGAGCTGTTTTTT.

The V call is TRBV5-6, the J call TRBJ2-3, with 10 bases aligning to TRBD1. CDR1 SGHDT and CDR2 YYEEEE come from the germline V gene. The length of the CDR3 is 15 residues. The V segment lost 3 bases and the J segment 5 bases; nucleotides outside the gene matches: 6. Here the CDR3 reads CASSSGGQGEDTQYF. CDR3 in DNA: TGTGCCAGCAGCTCCGGAGGACAGGGGGAAGATACGCAGTATTTT.

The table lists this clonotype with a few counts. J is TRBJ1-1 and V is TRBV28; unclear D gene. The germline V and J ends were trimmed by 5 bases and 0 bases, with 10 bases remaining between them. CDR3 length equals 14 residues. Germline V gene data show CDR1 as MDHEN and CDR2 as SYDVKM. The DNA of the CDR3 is TGTGCCAGCAGTCTATTATCGCTGAACACTGAAGCTTTCTTT. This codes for CASSLLSLNTEAFF.